Below are 29 T cell receptor beta chains sequenced from a single sample in a study of blood T cell repertoires in COVID-19. The repertoire was sequenced with immunoSEQ multiplex PCR; TCRdb's copy has only in-frame clones and lacks some. Of around 280,000 clones listed, 75% to 90% are singletons. The sample taken for sequencing was PBMCs or T cells enriched from blood (not recorded which). Every receptor here comes from a woman between 40 and 55 years old who had recovered from COVID-19.

The rearrangement joins TRBV5-1 to TRBJ2-7; 12 positions agree with TRBD2. V gave up 4 bases and J gave up 1 base; unmatched junction bases: 6. The CDR3 runs to 16 residues. CDR1 and CDR2 (germline): SGHRS, YFSETQ. CDR3 protein: CASSPSLAGGSYEQYF. The DNA for the CDR3 is TGCGCCAGCAGCCCGTCACTAGCGGGGGGATCCTACGAGCAGTACTTC.

About this clone itself: A junction boundary mismatches the germline segment, possibly from a read error. The chain is built from TRBV19 and TRBJ1-3; weak D call: TRBD1 (6 bases). This CDR3 spans 15 amino acids. Germline V gene sequence: CDR1 LNHDA, CDR2 SQIVND (reference sequence). The CDR3 is CASSPRGQSGDTIYF. CDR3 bases: TGTGCCAGTAGTCCCCGCGGACAGAGTGGAGACACCATATATTTT.

CDR3 DNA: TGTGCCAGCAGCCCCGGACAGGGGGCTAACTATGGCTACACCTTC. It codes for CASSPGQGANYGYTF. This chain joins TRBV7-9 and TRBJ1-2, with 10 bases lining up with TRBD1. The CDR3 is 15 amino acids. Trimming cost V 5 bases and J 0 bases; bases outside gene matches: 3. Germline values: CDR1 SEHNR, CDR2 FQNEAQ (reference sequence).

V usage is TRBV4-1 and J usage is TRBJ2-2; the D gene is possibly TRBD2 (7 bases). Trimming left V 0 bases short and J 3 bases short, with 11 bases between. CDR1 is MGHRA and CDR2 is YSYEKL in the germline V gene. The CDR3 spans 16 residues. CDR3 in DNA: TGCGCCAGCAGCCAAGATAGGGGGGGCGACACCGGGGAGCTGTTTTTT. It encodes CASSQDRGGDTGELFF.

In its sample, this clone was seen once. The chain combines TRBV7-2 with TRBJ1-1; D is unclear. The length of the CDR3 is 13 residues. CDR1 is SGHTA, CDR2 FQGNSA, per germline. V lost 2 bases and J 1 base, leaving 5 bases between the germline ends. CDR3 residues: CASSLHRNTEAFF. CDR3 DNA: TGTGCCAGCAGCTTACACAGGAACACTGAAGCTTTCTTT.

This clone was found many times. The V call is TRBV6-2 or TRBV6-3, the J call TRBJ2-7; 13 bases agree with TRBD2. Germline V gene data show CDR1 as MNHEY and CDR2 as SVGEGT. There are 16 residues in the CDR3. V trimming: 6 bases; J trimming: 3 bases; junction bases outside the gene matches: 8. CDR3 nucleotides: TGTGCCAGCAGCAGGACTAGCGGGGGTCTACGCTACGAGCAGTACTTC. Protein sequence: CASSRTSGGLRYEQYF.

This sequence joins TRBV11-2 and TRBJ2-1; D gene uncertain. V dropped 3 bases and J dropped 5 bases, with 5 bases sitting between them. Looked up from germline, CDR1 is SGHAT and CDR2 is FQNNGV. The CDR3 loop spans 12 amino acids. CDR3 sequence reads: CASSFGHNEQFF. The CDR3 DNA follows: TGTGCCAGCAGCTTTGGGCACAATGAGCAGTTCTTC.

This chain connects TRBV18 to TRBJ2-5; TRBD1 is a possible D gene (5 bases). The CDR3 contains 15 residues. V lost 0 bases and J 2 bases, leaving 10 bases between the germline ends. Per germline, CDR1 KGHSH and CDR2 LQKENI. This chain's CDR3 is CASSPPGLPQETQYF. The CDR3 nucleotides are TGTGCCAGCTCACCACCGGGGCTACCTCAAGAGACCCAGTACTTC.

This clone was recorded once. The gene calls are TRBV7-2 and TRBJ1-3; 7 bases map to TRBD1. CDR3 length: 17 amino acids. Looked up from germline, CDR1 is SGHTA and CDR2 is FQGNSA. V shed 5 bases, J shed 4 bases, and the junction held 14 bases outside the gene matches. CDR3 loop: CASSQRRVGGVGNTIYF. CDR3 DNA sequence: TGTGCCAGCAGCCAACGTCGGGTAGGGGGCGTGGGAAACACCATATATTTT.

The chain joins TRBV5-1 to TRBJ1-3; D unclear. Germline CDR1 is SGHRS and CDR2 is YFSETQ. Trimming cost V 0 bases and J 3 bases, with 13 bases left between them. The CDR3 extends over 16 amino acids. CDR3 DNA sequence: TGCGCCAGCAGCTTGGCCCTTTCGGGTAATGGAAACACCATATATTTT. This codes for CASSLALSGNGNTIYF. Together with reference TRBV5-1 and TRBJ1-3, the CDR3 gives the full variable domain: KAGVTQTPRYLIKTRGQQVTLSCSPISGHRSVSWYQQTPGQGLQFLFEYFSETQRNKGNFPGRFSGRQFSNSRSEMNVSTLELGDSALYLCASSLALSGNGNTIYFGEGSWLTVV.

The J gene is TRBJ1-2, the V gene TRBV5-1, with TRBD1 as a possible D gene (5 bases). The germline V and J ends were trimmed by 1 base and 0 bases, with 13 bases remaining between them. This CDR3 contains 16 residues. Looked up from germline, CDR1 is SGHRS and CDR2 is YFSETQ. The DNA for the CDR3 is TGCGCCAGCAGCTTGTTGGGGACTTACTCTAACTATGGCTACACCTTC. This sequence encodes CASSLLGTYSNYGYTF.

The chain links TRBV5-5 to TRBJ2-2; a possible D gene is TRBD2 (5 bases). CDR1 and CDR2 (germline): SGHKS, YYEKEE (reference sequence). This CDR3 has 14 residues. V was shortened by 0 bases and J by 7 bases, with 10 bases between the two germline ends. CDR3 in DNA: TGTGCCAGCAGCTTGGGGGTGGGAGTCGGGGAGCTGTTTTTT. This gives the protein CASSLGVGVGELFF. The variable domain in full, with the rest retrieved from reference TRBV5-5 and TRBJ2-2, is DAGVTQSPTHLIKTRGQQVTLRCSPISGHKSVSWYQQVLGQGPQFIFQYYEKEERGRGNFPDRFSARQFPNYSSELNVNALLLGDSALYLCASSLGVGVGELFFGEGSRLTVL.

The CDR3 region has the DNA TGTGCCAGCAGTGAATTAGGGACTAGCGGGACGAGTGAGCAGTTCTTC. Translation gives CASSELGTSGTSEQFF. V and J are TRBV25-1 and TRBJ2-1; TRBD2 matches at 13 bases. The V and J ends lost 1 base and 9 bases, in that order; junction bases with no gene match: 6. The CDR3 consists of 16 residues. From germline, CDR1 is MGHDK and CDR2 SYGVNS.

In the case of this clone: The same CDR3 also results from other DNA sequences found in this sample. The rearrangement links TRBV12-3 or TRBV12-4 to TRBJ2-7; D ambiguous. The CDR3 totals 11 residues. The V gene lost 2 bases and the J gene lost 4 bases, with 3 bases spanning the gap. The CDR3 nucleotides read TGTGCCAGCAGTTTACTGTACGAGCAGTACTTC. Translating it yields CASSLLYEQYF.

The rearrangement uses TRBV7-9 and TRBJ1-1, with TRBD1 as a possible D gene (6 bases). The CDR3 consists of 14 residues. Germline CDR1 is SEHNR and CDR2 is FQNEAQ (reference sequence). The germline V and J ends were trimmed by 6 bases and 6 bases, with 17 bases remaining between them. The CDR3 DNA reads TGTGCCAGCAGTATGAAACAGGGCTTGGCTGAAGCTTTCTTT. Its protein product is CASSMKQGLAEAFF.

This CDR3 is CAARGRNTGELFF. The DNA of the CDR3 is TGTGCCGCGCGGGGTAGAAACACCGGGGAGCTGTTTTTT. The J gene is TRBJ2-2, the V gene TRBV6-5; TRBD2 might be the D (6 bases). V was pared by 11 bases and J by 2 bases, with 12 bases between. The CDR3 contains 13 residues. Germline loops: CDR1 MNHEY, CDR2 SVGAGI.

The V gene is TRBV30, the J gene TRBJ1-1; no clear D gene. The CDR3 consists of 15 residues. Germline values: CDR1 GTSNPN, CDR2 SVGIG (reference sequence). V lost 2 bases and J 1 base, leaving 14 bases between the germline ends. CDR3 residues: CAWSRGVSPNTEAFF. The CDR3 region has the DNA TGTGCCTGGAGTCGGGGAGTAAGTCCGAACACTGAAGCTTTCTTT.

This clone came up once. The chain couples TRBV30 to TRBJ2-2; 7 bases are shared with TRBD2. The CDR3 runs 13 residues. Germline CDR1 is GTSNPN and CDR2 is SVGIG (reference sequence). Trimming cost V 3 bases and J 4 bases; bases outside gene matches: 2. The DNA of the CDR3 is TGTGCCTGGAGCTCGGGGGGCACCGGGGAGCTGTTTTTT. Its protein is CAWSSGGTGELFF. Combining the CDR3 with reference TRBV30 and TRBJ2-2 gives the whole variable domain SQTIHQWPATLVQPVGSPLSLECTVEGTSNPNLYWYRQAAGRGLQLLFYSVGIGQISSEVPQNLSASRPQDRQFILSSKKLLLSDSGFYLCAWSSGGTGELFFGEGSRLTVL.

The chain couples TRBV19 to TRBJ1-2; possibly TRBD1 for D (6 bases). The V end lost 7 bases, the J end lost 5 bases, and 23 bases lay between the germline ends. The CDR3 sequence is 16 residues long. Looked up from germline, CDR1 is LNHDA and CDR2 is SQIVND (reference sequence). The CDR3 loop is CASTGLEAQGSYGYTF. The CDR3, as DNA: TGTGCCAGTACCGGCCTAGAAGCGCAGGGGAGTTATGGCTACACCTTC.

A single count supports this clone. The chain employs TRBV30 and TRBJ1-3; D gene unclear. The germline V and J ends were trimmed by 0 bases and 0 bases, with 12 bases remaining between them. Germline CDR1 and CDR2: GTSNPN and SVGIG (reference sequence). This CDR3 has 16 amino acids. The CDR3 here is CAWSVWGVVSGNTIYF. The CDR3 nucleotides read TGTGCCTGGAGTGTATGGGGAGTTGTCTCTGGAAACACCATATATTTT. The variable domain in full, completed from reference TRBV30 and TRBJ1-3, reads SQTIHQWPATLVQPVGSPLSLECTVEGTSNPNLYWYRQAAGRGLQLLFYSVGIGQISSEVPQNLSASRPQDRQFILSSKKLLLSDSGFYLCAWSVWGVVSGNTIYFGEGSWLTVV.

The rearrangement uses TRBV11-2 and TRBJ1-1; D might be TRBD1 (5 bases). The CDR3 covers 16 residues. Germline V lookup: CDR1 SGHAT, CDR2 FQNNGV. Between the trimmed V and J ends, which lost 5 bases and 6 bases, there was a span of 22 bases. This chain's CDR3 is CASSRQRSVVGAEAFF. The CDR3 nucleotides are TGTGCCAGCAGCCGACAGCGCAGTGTTGTTGGAGCTGAAGCTTTCTTT.

The chain combines TRBV7-8 with TRBJ1-2; D is perhaps TRBD1 (6 bases). This CDR3 contains 13 residues. Germline CDR1 SGHVS, CDR2 FQNEAQ. V lost 4 bases, J lost 4 bases, and 10 bases lay in between. The CDR3 coding sequence is TGTGCCAGCAGCTCTGGACAGTTCTATGGCTACACCTTC. This gives the protein CASSSGQFYGYTF.

The rearrangement links TRBV19 to TRBJ2-7; the D gene is possibly TRBD1 (6 bases). V lost 6 bases, J lost 4 bases, and 13 bases lay in between. Per germline, CDR1 LNHDA and CDR2 SQIVND (reference sequence). This CDR3 region has 13 residues. The CDR3 coding sequence is TGTGCCAGTAGGTTACAGGGTGCGTACGAGCAGTACTTC. It translates to CASRLQGAYEQYF.

This clone was observed a single time. This chain uses TRBV30 with TRBJ1-4; D is possibly TRBD1 (5 bases). This CDR3 is built from 15 residues. V lost 2 bases to trimming and J lost 4 bases, with 14 bases between them. The germline V gene has CDR1 GTSNPN and CDR2 SVGIG (reference sequence). CDR3 bases: TGTGCCTGGAGTACGGGGGATAGATATAATGAAAAACTGTTTTTT. This codes for CAWSTGDRYNEKLFF.

The gene calls are TRBV27 and TRBJ2-5; D may be TRBD2 (6 bases). This CDR3 comprises 13 residues. Trimming cost V 6 bases and J 5 bases, with 13 bases left between them. The V gene's germline CDR1 is MNHEY and CDR2 SMNVEV (reference sequence). The CDR3 sequence: CASSQTRAETQYF. The CDR3 DNA sequence: TGTGCCAGCAGCCAGACTAGGGCGGAGACCCAGTACTTC.

For this clone: The identical CDR3 is also encoded by other nucleotide sequences in the sample. The rearrangement joins TRBV6-5 to TRBJ1-1, with 9 bases aligning to TRBD1. The CDR3 is 15 amino acids. The germline CDR1 and CDR2 sequences are MNHEY and SVGAGI. J was trimmed by 1 base and V by 5 bases; bases with no gene match: 5. CDR3 amino acids: CASSTGGAGNTEAFF. In DNA, the CDR3 is TGTGCCAGCAGTACAGGGGGCGCTGGGAACACTGAAGCTTTCTTT.

The CDR3 DNA sequence: TGCAGCGTTGGATCGGGGGGTATCTATGGCTACACCTTC. Amino acid sequence: CSVGSGGIYGYTF. The chain is built from TRBV29-1 and TRBJ1-2, with D possibly being TRBD1 (5 bases). Germline CDR1 and CDR2: SQVTM and ANQGSEA. V gave up 4 bases and J gave up 4 bases, with 13 bases separating them. The CDR3 totals 13 residues.

J is TRBJ2-1 and V is TRBV5-1; 10 bases agree with TRBD2. Trimming took 3 bases from V and 8 from J; bases not matched to a gene: 8. CDR1 is SGHRS and CDR2 is YFSETQ in the germline V gene. The CDR3 sequence is 15 residues long. The CDR3 loop reads CASSSASGSGDEQFF. The CDR3 nucleotides are TGCGCCAGCAGCTCCGCTAGCGGGAGTGGCGATGAGCAGTTCTTC. Filled out from reference TRBV5-1 and TRBJ2-1, the complete variable domain reads KAGVTQTPRYLIKTRGQQVTLSCSPISGHRSVSWYQQTPGQGLQFLFEYFSETQRNKGNFPGRFSGRQFSNSRSEMNVSTLELGDSALYLCASSSASGSGDEQFFGPGTRLTVL.

The chain links TRBV9 to TRBJ1-3; TRBD1 is a possible D gene (6 bases). Trimming removed 4 bases at V and 0 bases at J, with 8 bases between. The CDR3 is 14 residues long. In germline, CDR1 is SGDLS, CDR2 YYNGEE. The CDR3: CASSKGGSGNTIYF. CDR3 bases: TGTGCCAGCAGCAAAGGGGGCTCTGGAAACACCATATATTTT.